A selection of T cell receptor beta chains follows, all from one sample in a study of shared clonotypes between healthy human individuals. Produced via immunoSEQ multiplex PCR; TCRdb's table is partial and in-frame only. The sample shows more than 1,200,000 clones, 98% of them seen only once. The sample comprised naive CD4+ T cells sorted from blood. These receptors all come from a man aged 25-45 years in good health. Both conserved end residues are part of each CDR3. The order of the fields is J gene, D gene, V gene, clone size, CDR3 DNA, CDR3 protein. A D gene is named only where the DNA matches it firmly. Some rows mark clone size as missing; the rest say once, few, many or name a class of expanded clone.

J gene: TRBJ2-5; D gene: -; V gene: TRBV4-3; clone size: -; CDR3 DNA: TGCGCCAGCAGCCAAGTGTCCCAGGTCGTTCCTTACCAAGAGACCCAGTACTTC; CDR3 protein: CASSQVSQVVPYQETQYF
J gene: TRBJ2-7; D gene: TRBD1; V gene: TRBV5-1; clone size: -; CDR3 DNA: TGCGCCAGCAGCCGGGGACAGACTTACGAGCAGTACTTC; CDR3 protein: CASSRGQTYEQYF
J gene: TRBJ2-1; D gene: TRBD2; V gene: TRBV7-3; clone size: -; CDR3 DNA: TGTGCCAGCAGCTCACTAGCGGGAGAGTACAATGAGCAGTTCTTC; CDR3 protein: CASSSLAGEYNEQFF
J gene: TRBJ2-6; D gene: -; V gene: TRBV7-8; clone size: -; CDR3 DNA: TGTGCCAGCAGCTCCAGGAGGGGCGAGGCAACTGGGGCCAACGTCCTGACTTTC; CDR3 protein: CASSSRRGEATGANVLTF
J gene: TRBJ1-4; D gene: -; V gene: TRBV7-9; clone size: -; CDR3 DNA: TGTGCCGGAGCCGACTACAGGTTTGGCGAAAAACTGTTTTTT; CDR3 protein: CAGADYRFGEKLFF
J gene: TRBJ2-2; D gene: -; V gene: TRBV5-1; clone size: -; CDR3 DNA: TGCGCCAGCAGCTTATTTCTCGGGAGTAGCGGGGAGCTGTTTTTT; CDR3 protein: CASSLFLGSSGELFF
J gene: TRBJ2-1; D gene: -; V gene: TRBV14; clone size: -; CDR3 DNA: TGTGCCAGCAGCCACCTAGGTCCGGGAAGTGAATACAATGAGCAGTTCTTC; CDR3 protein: CASSHLGPGSEYNEQFF
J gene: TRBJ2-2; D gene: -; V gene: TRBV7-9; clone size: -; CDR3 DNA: TGTGCCAGCAGCGCCCGGGACAACCCCGGGGAGCTGTTTTTT; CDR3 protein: CASSARDNPGELFF
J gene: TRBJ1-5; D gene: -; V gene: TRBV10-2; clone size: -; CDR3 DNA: TGCGCCAGCAACGAGGGGCACGTAAGCAATCAGCCCCAGCATTTT; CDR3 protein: CASNEGHVSNQPQHF
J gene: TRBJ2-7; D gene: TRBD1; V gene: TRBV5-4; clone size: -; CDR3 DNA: TGTGCCAGCAGCTTGCGACAGGGGGCCCACGAGCAGTACTTC; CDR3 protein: CASSLRQGAHEQYF
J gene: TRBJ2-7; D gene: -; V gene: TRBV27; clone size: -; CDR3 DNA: TGTGCCAGCAGTTTTGGGACGGGTAGGGGAGGTTACGAGCAGTACTTC; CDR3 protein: CASSFGTGRGGYEQYF
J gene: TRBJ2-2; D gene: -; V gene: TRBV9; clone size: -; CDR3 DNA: TGTGCCAGCAGCGTAGTTGCGGACCTCACCGGGGAGCTGTTTTTT; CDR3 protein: CASSVVADLTGELFF
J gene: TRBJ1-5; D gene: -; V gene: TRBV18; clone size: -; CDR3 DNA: TGTGCCAGCTCACCCTGGGGCGGGGGACAGCCCCAGCATTTT; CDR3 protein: CASSPWGGGQPQHF
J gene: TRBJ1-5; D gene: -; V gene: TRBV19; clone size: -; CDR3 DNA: TGTGCCACCCAACGTTTTCGACAGGATAGCAATCAGCCCCAGCATTTT; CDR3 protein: CATQRFRQDSNQPQHF
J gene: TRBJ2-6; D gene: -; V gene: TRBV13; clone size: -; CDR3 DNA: TGTGCCAGCAAGCCGTCCCTCCGCTCTGGGGCCAACGTCCTGACTTTC; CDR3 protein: CASKPSLRSGANVLTF
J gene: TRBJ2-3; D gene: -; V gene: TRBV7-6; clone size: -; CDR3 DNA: TGTGCCAGCAGCTTAGGGTCGGGAAGCACAGATACGCAGTATTTT; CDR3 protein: CASSLGSGSTDTQYF
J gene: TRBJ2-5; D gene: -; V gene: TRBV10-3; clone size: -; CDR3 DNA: TGTGCCATCAGTGAGTCGGGGTCTATAGCGGAGTACCAAGAGACCCAGTACTTC; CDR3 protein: CAISESGSIAEYQETQYF
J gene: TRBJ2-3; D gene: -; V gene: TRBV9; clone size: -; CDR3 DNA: TGTGCCAGCAGCGTAGATGGCAGGAAGCTAACAGATACGCAGTATTTT; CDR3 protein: CASSVDGRKLTDTQYF
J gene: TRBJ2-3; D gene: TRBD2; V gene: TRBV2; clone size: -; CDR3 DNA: TGTGCCAGCAGTGGACCCAGCGGGACTAGCACAGATACGCAGTATTTT; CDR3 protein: CASSGPSGTSTDTQYF
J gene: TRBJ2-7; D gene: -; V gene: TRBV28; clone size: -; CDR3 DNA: TGTGCCAGCAGGCCCTCTATGGCAGGTGATTACGAGCAGTACTTC; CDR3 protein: CASRPSMAGDYEQYF
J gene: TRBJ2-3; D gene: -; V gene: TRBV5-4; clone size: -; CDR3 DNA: TGTGCCAGCAGCTTGGATGCTACTCATACGCAGTATTTT; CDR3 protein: CASSLDATHTQYF
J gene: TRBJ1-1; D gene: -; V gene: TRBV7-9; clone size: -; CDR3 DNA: TGTGCCAGCAGCTTATATAGGGCCACTGAAGCTTTCTTT; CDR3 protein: CASSLYRATEAFF
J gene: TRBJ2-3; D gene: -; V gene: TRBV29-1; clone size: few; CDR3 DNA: TGCAGCGTTGGCACAGATACGCAGTATTTT; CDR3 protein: CSVGTDTQYF
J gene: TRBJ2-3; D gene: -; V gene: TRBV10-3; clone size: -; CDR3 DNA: TGTGCCATCAGTGGAAAGGGACATTGGGGAGATACGCAGTATTTT; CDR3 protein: CAISGKGHWGDTQYF
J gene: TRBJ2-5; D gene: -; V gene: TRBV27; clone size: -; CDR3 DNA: TGTGCCAGTAGAGCTCTAGTACAATGGGAGGAGACCCAGTACTTC; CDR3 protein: CASRALVQWEETQYF
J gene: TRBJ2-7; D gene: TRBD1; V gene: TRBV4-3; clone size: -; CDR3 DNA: TGCGCCAGCAGCCAAATGACGGGACAGGGCCACGAGCAGTACTTC; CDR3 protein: CASSQMTGQGHEQYF
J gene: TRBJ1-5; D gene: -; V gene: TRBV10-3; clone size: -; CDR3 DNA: TGTGCCATCAGTGGGGGGGCTGTTCAGCCCCAGCATTTT; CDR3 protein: CAISGGAVQPQHF
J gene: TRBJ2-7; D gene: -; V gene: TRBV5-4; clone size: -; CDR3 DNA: TGTGCCAGCAGCTCGTACTTGGGGCAGAGCAACTACGAGCAGTACTTC; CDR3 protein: CASSSYLGQSNYEQYF
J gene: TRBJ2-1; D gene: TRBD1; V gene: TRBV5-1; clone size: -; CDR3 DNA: TGCGCCAGCAGCTTCAATACAGGGGAACCATACAATGAGCAGTTCTTC; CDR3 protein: CASSFNTGEPYNEQFF
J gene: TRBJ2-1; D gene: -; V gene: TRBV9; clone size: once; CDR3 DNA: -; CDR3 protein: CASSVATSAPGLVVNEQFF
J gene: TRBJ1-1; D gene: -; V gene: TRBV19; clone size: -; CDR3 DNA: TGTGCCAGTGCCGGGTCCCTCAATGGGGCTTTCTTT; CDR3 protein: CASAGSLNGAFF
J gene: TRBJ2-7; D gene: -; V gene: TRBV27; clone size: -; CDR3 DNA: TGTGCCAGCAGTTTAAATGGCTGGACCTACGAGCAGTACTTC; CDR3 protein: CASSLNGWTYEQYF
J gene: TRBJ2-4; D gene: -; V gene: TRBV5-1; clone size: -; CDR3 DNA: TGCGCCAGCAGCTTGGATGCCAAAAACATTCAGTACTTC; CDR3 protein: CASSLDAKNIQYF
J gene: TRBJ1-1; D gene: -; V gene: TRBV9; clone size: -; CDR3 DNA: TGTGCCAGCAGCGTAGAGGCTAACACTGAAGCTTTCTTT; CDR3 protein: CASSVEANTEAFF
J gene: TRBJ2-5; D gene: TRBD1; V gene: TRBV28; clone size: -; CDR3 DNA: TGTGCCAGCAGTTTAATCCCACAGGGGTTGGGGGAGACCCAGTACTTC; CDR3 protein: CASSLIPQGLGETQYF
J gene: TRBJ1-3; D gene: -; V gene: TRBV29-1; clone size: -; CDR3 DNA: TGCAGCGTTGAAGGGAAGGGAAACACCATATATTTT; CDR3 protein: CSVEGKGNTIYF
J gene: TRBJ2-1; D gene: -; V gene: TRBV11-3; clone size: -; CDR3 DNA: TGTGCCAGCAGCTTAGCCCCCCGCCATGAGCAGTTCTTC; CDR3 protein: CASSLAPRHEQFF
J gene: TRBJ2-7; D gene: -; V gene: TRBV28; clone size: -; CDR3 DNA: TGTGCCAGCAGCGTACGGTCGGGTCTGGCCTACGAGCAGTACTTC; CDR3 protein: CASSVRSGLAYEQYF
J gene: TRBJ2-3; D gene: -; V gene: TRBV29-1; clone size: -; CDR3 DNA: TGCAGCGTTGAAGATTTTCACAGCAACGGAGATACGCAGTATTTT; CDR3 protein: CSVEDFHSNGDTQYF
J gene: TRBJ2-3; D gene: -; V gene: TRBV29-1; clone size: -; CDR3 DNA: TGCAGCGTTGAAGGGGCTAGCACAGATACGCAGTATTTT; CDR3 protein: CSVEGASTDTQYF